The clone carrying this TCR beta chain was observed a handful of times. No antigen is known for it. This sample was taken from a study of T cells after yellow fever vaccination. About the research overall: Fractions with few cells were prepared using SMART-Seq v4 Ultra Low Input. Study findings and constraints: Overall, a small share of clonotypes was seen in both CD4 and CD8 compartments. The booster response re-showed most primary clones: 96% CD4, around 90% CD8.

The germline V gene has CDR1 KGHDR and CDR2 SFDVKD. The trim removed 5 bases at V and 3 bases at J, leaving 4 bases unmatched. This CDR3 is 14 amino acids long. The study made its TCR cDNA through 5'RACE template switching. That step introduced a universal primer site along with UMIs. TCRdb recomputed calls from the 5' RACE reads with MiXCR, one row per CDR3 protein. This table holds 500,000 to 650,000 distinct CDR3 sequences, 9% to 15% found once. The receptor comes from a man between 25 and 39 years old who received the YFV17D yellow fever vaccine. This chain uses TRBV24-1 with TRBJ2-3; the match to TRBD2 covers 7 bases. This specimen was PBMCs, taken on the day of the yellow fever booster vaccination. The CDR3 spells CATSGREVTDTQYF. The CDR3 DNA follows: TGTGCCACCAGTGGTCGGGAGGTTACAGATACGCAGTATTTT.